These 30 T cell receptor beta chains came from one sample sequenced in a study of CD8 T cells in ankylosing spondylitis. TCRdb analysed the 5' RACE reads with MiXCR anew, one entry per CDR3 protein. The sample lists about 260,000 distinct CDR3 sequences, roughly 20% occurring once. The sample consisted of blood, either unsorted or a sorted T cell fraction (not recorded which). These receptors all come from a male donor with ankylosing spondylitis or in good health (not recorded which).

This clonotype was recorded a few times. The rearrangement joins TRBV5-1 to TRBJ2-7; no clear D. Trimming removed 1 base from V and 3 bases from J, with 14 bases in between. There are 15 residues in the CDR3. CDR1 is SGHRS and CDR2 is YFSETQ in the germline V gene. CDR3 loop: CASSLRVIADYEQYV. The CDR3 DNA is TGCGCCAGCAGCTTGAGGGTTATCGCGGACTACGAGCAGTACGTC.

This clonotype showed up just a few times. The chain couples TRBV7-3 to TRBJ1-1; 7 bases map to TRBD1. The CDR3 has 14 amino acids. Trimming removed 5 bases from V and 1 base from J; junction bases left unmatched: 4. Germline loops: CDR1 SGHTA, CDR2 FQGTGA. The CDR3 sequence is CASSKGQENTEAFF. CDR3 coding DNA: TGTGCCAGCAGCAAAGGACAGGAGAACACTGAAGCTTTCTTT.

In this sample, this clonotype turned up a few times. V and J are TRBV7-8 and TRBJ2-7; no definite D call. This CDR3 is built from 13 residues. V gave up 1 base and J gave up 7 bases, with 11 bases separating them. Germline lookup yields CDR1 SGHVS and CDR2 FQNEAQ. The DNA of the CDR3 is TGTGCCAGCAGCTTAGAACGCCAGACAGAGCAGTACGTC. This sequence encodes CASSLERQTEQYV.

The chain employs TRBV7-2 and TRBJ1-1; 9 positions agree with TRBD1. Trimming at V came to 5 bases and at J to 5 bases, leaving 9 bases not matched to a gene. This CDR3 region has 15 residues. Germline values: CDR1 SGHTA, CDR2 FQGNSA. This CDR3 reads CASSPRDRVGTEAFF. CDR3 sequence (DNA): TGTGCCAGCAGCCCCCGGGACAGGGTTGGTACTGAAGCTTTCTTT. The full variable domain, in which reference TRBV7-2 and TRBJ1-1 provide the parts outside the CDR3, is GAGVSQSPSNKVTEKGKDVELRCDPISGHTALYWYRQSLGQGLEFLIYFQGNSAPDKSGLPSDRFSAERTGGSVSTLTIQRTQQEDSAVYLCASSPRDRVGTEAFFGQGTRLTVV.

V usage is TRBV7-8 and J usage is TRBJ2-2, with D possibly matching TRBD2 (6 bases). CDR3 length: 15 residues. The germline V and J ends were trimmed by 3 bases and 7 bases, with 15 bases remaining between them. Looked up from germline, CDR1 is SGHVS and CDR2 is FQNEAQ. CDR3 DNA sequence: TGTGCCAGCAGCTTGGGCGGGAACCTCGGCGGGGAGCTGTTTTTT. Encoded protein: CASSLGGNLGGELFF.

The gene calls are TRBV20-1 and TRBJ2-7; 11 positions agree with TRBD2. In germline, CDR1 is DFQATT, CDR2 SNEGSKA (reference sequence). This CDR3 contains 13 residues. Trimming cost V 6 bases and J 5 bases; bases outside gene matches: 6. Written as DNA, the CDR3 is TGCAGTGCCAAACTAGCGGGAGCCCACGAGCAGTACGTC. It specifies CSAKLAGAHEQYV.

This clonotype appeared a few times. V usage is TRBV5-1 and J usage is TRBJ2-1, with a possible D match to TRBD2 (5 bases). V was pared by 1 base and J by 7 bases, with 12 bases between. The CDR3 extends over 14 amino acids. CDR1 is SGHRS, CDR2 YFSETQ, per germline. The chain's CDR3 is CASSLQAETNEQFF. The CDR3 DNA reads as TGCGCCAGCAGCTTGCAAGCGGAGACGAATGAGCAGTTCTTC.

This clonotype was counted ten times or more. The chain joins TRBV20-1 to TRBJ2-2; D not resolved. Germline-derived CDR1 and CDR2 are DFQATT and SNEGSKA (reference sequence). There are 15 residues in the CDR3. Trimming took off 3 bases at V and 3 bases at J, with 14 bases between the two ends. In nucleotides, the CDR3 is TGCAGTGCTAGTGCCCCCTGGGTGGACACCGGGGAGCTGTTTTTT. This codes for CSASAPWVDTGELFF.

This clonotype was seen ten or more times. This CDR3 reads CASSRLAGDTDTQYF. The DNA for the CDR3 is TGTGCCAGCAGCCGACTAGCGGGGGACACAGATACGCAGTATTTT. V and J are TRBV9 and TRBJ2-3, with 12 nucleotides matching TRBD2. This CDR3 has 15 residues. Per germline, CDR1 SGDLS and CDR2 YYNGEE. With V trimmed by 4 bases and J by 2 bases, 2 bases remained unmatched.

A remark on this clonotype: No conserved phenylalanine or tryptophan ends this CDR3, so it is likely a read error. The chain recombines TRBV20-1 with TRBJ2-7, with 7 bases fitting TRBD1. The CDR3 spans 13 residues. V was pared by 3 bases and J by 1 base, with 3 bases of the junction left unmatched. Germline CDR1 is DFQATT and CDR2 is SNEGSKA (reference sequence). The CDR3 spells CSASPGQSYEQYA. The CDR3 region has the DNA TGCAGTGCTAGTCCGGGACAGTCCTACGAGCAGTACGCC.

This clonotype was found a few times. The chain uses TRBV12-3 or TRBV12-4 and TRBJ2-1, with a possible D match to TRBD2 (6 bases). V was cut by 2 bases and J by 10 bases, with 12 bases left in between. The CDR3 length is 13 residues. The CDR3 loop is CASSLFAGNEQFF. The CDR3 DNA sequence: TGTGCCAGCAGTTTATTCGCGGGAAACGAGCAGTTCTTC.

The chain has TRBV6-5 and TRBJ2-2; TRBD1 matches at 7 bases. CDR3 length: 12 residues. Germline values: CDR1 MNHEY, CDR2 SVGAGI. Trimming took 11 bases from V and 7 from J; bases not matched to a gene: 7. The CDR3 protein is CAATGAFGELFF. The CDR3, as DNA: TGTGCCGCAACAGGGGCCTTCGGGGAGCTGTTTTTT.

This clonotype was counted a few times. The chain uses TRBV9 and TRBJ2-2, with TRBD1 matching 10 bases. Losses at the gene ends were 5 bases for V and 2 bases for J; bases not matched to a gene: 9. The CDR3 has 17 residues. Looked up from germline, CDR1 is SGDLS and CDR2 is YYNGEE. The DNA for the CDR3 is TGTGCCAGCAGAGCCAGACAGGGGGCGATTAACACCGGGGAGCTGTTTTTT. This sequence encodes CASRARQGAINTGELFF.

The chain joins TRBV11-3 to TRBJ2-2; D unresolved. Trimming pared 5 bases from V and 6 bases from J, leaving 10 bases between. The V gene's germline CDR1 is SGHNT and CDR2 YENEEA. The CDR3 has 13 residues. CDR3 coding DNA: TGTGCCAGCAGCCCGGCCAGCGCCGGGGAGCTGTTTTTT. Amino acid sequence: CASSPASAGELFF.

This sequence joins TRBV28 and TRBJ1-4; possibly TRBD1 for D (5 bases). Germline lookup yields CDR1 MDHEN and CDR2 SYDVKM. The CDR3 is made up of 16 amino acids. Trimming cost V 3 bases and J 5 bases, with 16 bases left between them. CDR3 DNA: TGTGCCAGCAGTTTCGAAGGGGCAATCATCAATGAAAAACTGTTTTTT. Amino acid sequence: CASSFEGAIINEKLFF.

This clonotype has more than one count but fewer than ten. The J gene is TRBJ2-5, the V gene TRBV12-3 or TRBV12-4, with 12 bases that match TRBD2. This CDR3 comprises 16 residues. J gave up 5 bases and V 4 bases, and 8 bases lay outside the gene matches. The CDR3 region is CASSSASGRAWETQYF. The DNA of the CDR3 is TGTGCCAGCAGTTCCGCTAGCGGGAGGGCGTGGGAGACCCAGTACTTC.

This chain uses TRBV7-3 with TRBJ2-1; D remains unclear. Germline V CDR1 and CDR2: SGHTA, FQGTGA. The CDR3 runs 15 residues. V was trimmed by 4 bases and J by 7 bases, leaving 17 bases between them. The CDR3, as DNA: TGTGCCAGCAGCTCTAGGGTAGCCCCGCGGAATGAGCAGTTCTTC. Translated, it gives CASSSRVAPRNEQFF. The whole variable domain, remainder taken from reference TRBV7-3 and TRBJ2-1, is GAGVSQTPSNKVTEKGKYVELRCDPISGHTALYWYRQSLGQGPEFLIYFQGTGAADDSGLPNDRFFAVRPEGSVSTLKIQRTERGDSAVYLCASSSRVAPRNEQFFGPGTRLTVL.

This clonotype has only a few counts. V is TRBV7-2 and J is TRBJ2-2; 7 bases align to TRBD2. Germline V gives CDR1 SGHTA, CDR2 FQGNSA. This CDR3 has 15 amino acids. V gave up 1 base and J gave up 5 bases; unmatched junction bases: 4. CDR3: CASSLVVGGTGELFF. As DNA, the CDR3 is TGTGCCAGCAGCTTAGTTGTCGGGGGGACCGGGGAGCTGTTTTTT.

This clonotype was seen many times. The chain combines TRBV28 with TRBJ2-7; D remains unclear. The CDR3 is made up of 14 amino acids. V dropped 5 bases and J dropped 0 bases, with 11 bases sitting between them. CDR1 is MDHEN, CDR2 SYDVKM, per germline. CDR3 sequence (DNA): TGTGCCAGCAGTCCGAACGACCTCTCCTACGAGCAGTACGTC. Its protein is CASSPNDLSYEQYV.

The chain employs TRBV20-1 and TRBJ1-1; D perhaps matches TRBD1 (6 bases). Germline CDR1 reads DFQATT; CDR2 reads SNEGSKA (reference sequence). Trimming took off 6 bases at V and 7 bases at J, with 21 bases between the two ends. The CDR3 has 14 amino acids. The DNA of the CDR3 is TGCAGTGCCCCCCTCCGGGGGGGGGCGAGTGAAGCTTTCTTT. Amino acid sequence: CSAPLRGGASEAFF.

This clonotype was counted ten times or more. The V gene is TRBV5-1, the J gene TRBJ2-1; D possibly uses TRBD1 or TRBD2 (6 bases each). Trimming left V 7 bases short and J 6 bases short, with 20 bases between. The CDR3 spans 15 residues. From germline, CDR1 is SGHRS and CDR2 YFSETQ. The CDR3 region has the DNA TGCGCCAGCTCTAAGGCGGGACAAAGTAGCAATGAGCAGTTCTTC. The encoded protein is CASSKAGQSSNEQFF.

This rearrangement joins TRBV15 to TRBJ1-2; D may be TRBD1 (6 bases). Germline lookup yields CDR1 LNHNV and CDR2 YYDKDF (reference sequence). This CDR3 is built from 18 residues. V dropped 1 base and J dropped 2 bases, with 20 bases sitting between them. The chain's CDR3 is CATSRGGEVVGGNYGYTF. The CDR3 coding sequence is TGTGCCACCAGCAGAGGTGGGGAGGTGGTGGGGGGCAACTATGGCTACACCTTC. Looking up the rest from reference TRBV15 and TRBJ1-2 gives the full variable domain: DAMVIQNPRYQVTQFGKPVTLSCSQTLNHNVMYWYQQKSSQAPKLLFHYYDKDFNNEADTPDNFQSRRPNTSFCFLDIRSPGLGDTAMYLCATSRGGEVVGGNYGYTFGSGTRLTVV.

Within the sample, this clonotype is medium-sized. In nucleotides, the CDR3 is TGTGCCAGCAGCTTAGGTTACGGGGCGGACTCAGATACGCAGTATTTT. Encoded protein: CASSLGYGADSDTQYF. The V gene is TRBV7-6, the J gene TRBJ2-3; the D gene could be TRBD1 or TRBD2 (5 bases each). V lost 1 base, J lost 4 bases, and 15 bases lay in between. The germline CDR1 and CDR2 sequences are SGHVS and FNYEAQ. The CDR3 sequence is 16 residues long.

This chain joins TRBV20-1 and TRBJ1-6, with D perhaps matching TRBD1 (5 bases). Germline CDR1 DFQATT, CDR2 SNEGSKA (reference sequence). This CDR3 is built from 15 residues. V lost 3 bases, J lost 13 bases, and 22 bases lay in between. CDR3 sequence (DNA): TGCAGTGCTAGGACCGGGACGGTTTGGATGGGGCCCCTCCACTTT. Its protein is CSARTGTVWMGPLHF.

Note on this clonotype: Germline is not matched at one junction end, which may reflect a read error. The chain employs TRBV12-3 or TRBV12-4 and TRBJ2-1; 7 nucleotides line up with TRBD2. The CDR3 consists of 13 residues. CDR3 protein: CASSGGGYNDLVF. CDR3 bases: TGTGCCAGCAGTGGGGGGGGATACAATGATTTGGTCTTC.

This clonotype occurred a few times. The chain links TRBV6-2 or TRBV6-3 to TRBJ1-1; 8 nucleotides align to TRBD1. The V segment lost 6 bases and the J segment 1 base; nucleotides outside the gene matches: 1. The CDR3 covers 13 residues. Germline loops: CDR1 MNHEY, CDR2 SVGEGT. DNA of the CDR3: TGTGCCAGCAGAGACAGGGGGAACACTGAAGCTTTCTTT. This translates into CASRDRGNTEAFF.

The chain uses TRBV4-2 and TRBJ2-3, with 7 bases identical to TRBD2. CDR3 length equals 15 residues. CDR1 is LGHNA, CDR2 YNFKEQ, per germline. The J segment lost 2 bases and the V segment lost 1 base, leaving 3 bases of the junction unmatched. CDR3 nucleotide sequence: TGTGCCAGCAGCCAAGTCGGGGGGAACACAGATACGCAGTATTTT. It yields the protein CASSQVGGNTDTQYF.

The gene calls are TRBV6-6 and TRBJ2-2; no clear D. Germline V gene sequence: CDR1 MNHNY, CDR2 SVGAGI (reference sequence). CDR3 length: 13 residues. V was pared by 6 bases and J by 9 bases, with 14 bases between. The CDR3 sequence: CASSSRVVRELFF. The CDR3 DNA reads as TGTGCCAGCAGCTCCCGCGTTGTCCGGGAGCTGTTTTTT.

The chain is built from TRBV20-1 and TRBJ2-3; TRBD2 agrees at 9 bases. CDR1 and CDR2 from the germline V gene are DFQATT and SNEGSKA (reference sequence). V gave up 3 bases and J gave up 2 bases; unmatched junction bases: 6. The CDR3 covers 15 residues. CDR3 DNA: TGCAGTGCTAGCCCGAGGACTAGCGTCACAGATACGCAGTATTTT. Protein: CSASPRTSVTDTQYF.

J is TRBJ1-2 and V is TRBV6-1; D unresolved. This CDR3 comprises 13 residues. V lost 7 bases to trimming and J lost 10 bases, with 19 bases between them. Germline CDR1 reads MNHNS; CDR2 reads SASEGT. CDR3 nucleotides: TGTGCCAGCACCACCGGAGGAGGGCGGGTCTACACCTTC. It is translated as CASTTGGGRVYTF.